What follows are 27 T cell receptor beta chains derived from one specimen sequenced in a study of blood T cell repertoires in COVID-19. TCRdb's table, derived via immunoSEQ multiplex PCR, lists solely in-frame clones and lacks some. The profile covers some 70,000 clones, with approximately 90% appearing a single time and roughly 8% taken by the ten largest. Sample: peripheral blood. Receptors were obtained from a man aged 25 to 40 with acute or convalescent COVID-19.

V and J are TRBV7-2 and TRBJ2-7, with 9 bases that match TRBD2. Germline V gene data show CDR1 as SGHTA and CDR2 as FQGNSA. The CDR3 extends over 16 amino acids. With V trimmed by 6 bases and J by 3 bases, 12 bases remained unmatched. Here the CDR3 reads CASRSDGASGNYEQYF. The CDR3 DNA sequence: TGTGCCAGCAGATCAGACGGGGCTAGCGGGAACTACGAGCAGTACTTC.

The CDR3: CASSPRDNEQFF. The CDR3 DNA reads TGTGCCAGCAGTCCACGCGACAATGAGCAGTTCTTC. The genes are TRBV12-3 or TRBV12-4 and TRBJ2-1; D is unresolved. This CDR3 comprises 12 residues. V dropped 5 bases and J dropped 5 bases, with 7 bases sitting between them.

The gene calls are TRBV5-1 and TRBJ2-7, with D perhaps matching TRBD1 (6 bases). The CDR3 has 13 amino acids. The V gene lost 2 bases and the J gene lost 3 bases, with 9 bases spanning the gap. CDR1 is SGHRS, CDR2 YFSETQ, per germline. CDR3 DNA: TGCGCCAGCAGCTTCCTCAGGGGCTACGAGCAGTACTTC. It encodes CASSFLRGYEQYF. The full variable domain, completed using reference TRBV5-1 and TRBJ2-7, is KAGVTQTPRYLIKTRGQQVTLSCSPISGHRSVSWYQQTPGQGLQFLFEYFSETQRNKGNFPGRFSGRQFSNSRSEMNVSTLELGDSALYLCASSFLRGYEQYFGPGTRLTVT.

The V gene is TRBV27, the J gene TRBJ1-5; 7 nucleotides agree with TRBD1. J was trimmed by 2 bases and V by 0 bases; bases with no gene match: 1. Germline assignment: CDR1 MNHEY and CDR2 SMNVEV (reference sequence). The CDR3 consists of 15 residues. The DNA for the CDR3 is TGTGCCAGCAGTTTATCAGACAGGGGCAATCAGCCCCAGCATTTT. This codes for CASSLSDRGNQPQHF.

This chain uses TRBV6-5 with TRBJ1-1; D is possibly TRBD1 (5 bases). The CDR3 is made up of 13 amino acids. V was shortened by 4 bases and J by 4 bases, with 10 bases between the two germline ends. Germline V lookup: CDR1 MNHEY, CDR2 SVGAGI. The CDR3 protein is CASSLTETTEAFF. For the CDR3, the DNA is TGTGCCAGCAGTTTGACAGAGACCACTGAAGCTTTCTTT.

The V call is TRBV7-9, the J call TRBJ2-3, with D hard to call. The CDR3 extends over 13 amino acids. CDR1 and CDR2 (germline): SEHNR, FQNEAQ (reference sequence). V was cut by 4 bases and J by 6 bases, with 11 bases left in between. The CDR3 sequence: CASSSARSDTQYF. DNA of the CDR3: TGTGCCAGCAGCTCAGCTAGGAGTGATACGCAGTATTTT.

V gene TRBV30 combines with J gene TRBJ2-7; D is possibly TRBD1 (5 bases). The V and J ends lost 4 bases and 7 bases respectively, with 20 bases between them. Per germline, CDR1 GTSNPN and CDR2 SVGIG (reference sequence). This CDR3 has 14 residues. CDR3 in amino acids: CAWNFPRVESEQYF. In nucleotides, the CDR3 is TGTGCCTGGAACTTTCCCAGGGTCGAGTCAGAGCAGTACTTC.

This rearrangement joins TRBV7-9 to TRBJ2-7; D unclear. Trimming pared 1 base from V and 0 bases from J, leaving 10 bases between. The CDR3 covers 15 residues. The germline CDR1 and CDR2 sequences are SEHNR and FQNEAQ (reference sequence). The CDR3 DNA follows: TGTGCCAGCAGCTTAGGTTTCGGTAGCTCCTACGAGCAGTACTTC. It codes for CASSLGFGSSYEQYF.

This clone has just one count. The chain recombines TRBV5-1 with TRBJ1-1, with D perhaps TRBD1 (6 bases). The ends were cut back, 1 base at V and 4 bases at J, with 20 bases in the middle. This CDR3 spans 17 amino acids. CDR1 and CDR2 (germline): SGHRS, YFSETQ. The CDR3 sequence is CASSLYRGQPGPTEAFF. CDR3 in DNA: TGCGCCAGCAGCTTGTATCGAGGACAGCCCGGGCCCACTGAAGCTTTCTTT.

This clone was found a few times. The rearrangement uses TRBV7-2 and TRBJ2-7; 8 bases align to TRBD2. V shed 2 bases and J 2 bases; nucleotides not matched to a gene: 2. Looked up from germline, CDR1 is SGHTA and CDR2 is FQGNSA. The CDR3 contains 14 residues. In DNA form, the CDR3 reads TGTGCCAGCAGCTTACTAGCGGGCGCCTACGAGCAGTACTTC. This sequence encodes CASSLLAGAYEQYF.

This clone was seen only once. V and J are TRBV6-2 or TRBV6-3 and TRBJ2-7; possibly TRBD2 for D (6 bases). This CDR3 spans 14 amino acids. Per germline, CDR1 MNHEY and CDR2 SVGEGT. V lost 2 bases and J 2 bases, leaving 10 bases between the germline ends. The CDR3 spells CASSYGGRPYEQYF. The CDR3 DNA is TGTGCCAGCAGTTACGGGGGGAGGCCCTACGAGCAGTACTTC.

The rearrangement uses TRBV29-1 and TRBJ2-3, with a tentative D call TRBD2 (6 bases). Germline V gives CDR1 SQVTM, CDR2 ANQGSEA. Trimming removed 7 bases at V and 1 base at J, with 12 bases between. The CDR3 is 13 amino acids. CDR3 in DNA: TGCAGCGGCCGAGGCGGGGGCACAGATACGCAGTATTTT. Translating gives CSGRGGGTDTQYF.

The chain carries TRBV9 and TRBJ2-2; D is perhaps TRBD2 (5 bases). CDR1 and CDR2 from the germline V gene are SGDLS and YYNGEE. The CDR3 length is 14 residues. V was cut by 2 bases and J by 2 bases, with 7 bases left in between. The DNA of the CDR3 is TGTGCCAGCAGCGTCTGGACTAACACCGGGGAGCTGTTTTTT. It yields the protein CASSVWTNTGELFF.

The chain carries TRBV7-6 and TRBJ2-7, with TRBD1 identical over 7 bases. Germline CDR1 reads SGHVS; CDR2 reads FNYEAQ. With 1 base clipped from V and 5 bases from J, the junction kept 11 bases outside the gene matches. The CDR3 consists of 16 residues. The CDR3 coding sequence is TGTGCCAGCAGCTTAGATGGCACAGGGGTTATCCACGAGCAGTACTTC. Amino acid sequence: CASSLDGTGVIHEQYF.

The chain joins TRBV7-3 to TRBJ2-2; 9 bases align to TRBD2. J lost 5 bases, V lost 2 bases, and 3 bases had no gene match. The CDR3 totals 15 residues. CDR1 SGHTA and CDR2 FQGTGA come from the germline V gene. The CDR3 reads CASSLSSGRTGELFF. The CDR3 DNA sequence: TGTGCCAGCAGCTTATCAAGCGGGAGGACCGGGGAGCTGTTTTTT. The whole variable domain, remainder taken from reference TRBV7-3 and TRBJ2-2, is GAGVSQTPSNKVTEKGKYVELRCDPISGHTALYWYRQSLGQGPEFLIYFQGTGAADDSGLPNDRFFAVRPEGSVSTLKIQRTERGDSAVYLCASSLSSGRTGELFFGEGSRLTVL.

The V and J genes are TRBV27 and TRBJ1-6; no reliable D call. V lost 3 bases and J lost 7, with 10 bases in between. The CDR3 spans 14 residues. CDR1 and CDR2 (germline): MNHEY, SMNVEV (reference sequence). The CDR3 region is CASSFWQINSPLHF. The CDR3 DNA sequence: TGTGCCAGCAGTTTTTGGCAGATCAATTCACCCCTCCACTTT.

The CDR3 nucleotides are TGTGCCAGCAGCCAAGTTCAGGGCGGGACTGAGCAGTTCTTC. It yields the protein CASSQVQGGTEQFF. The V gene is TRBV3-1 (or the pseudogene TRBV3-2), the J gene TRBJ2-1; a weak D match, TRBD2 (6 bases). Between the trimmed V and J ends, which lost 1 base and 9 bases, there was a span of 13 bases. Germline V lookup: CDR1 LGHDT, CDR2 YNNKEL (reference sequence). There are 14 residues in the CDR3.

This clone turned up a few times. The gene calls are TRBV4-1 and TRBJ2-5; the match to TRBD2 covers 9 bases. Germline CDR1 reads MGHRA; CDR2 reads YSYEKL. This CDR3 contains 15 residues. The V gene end was trimmed by 6 bases and the J gene end by 4 bases; junction bases not matched to a gene: 9. CDR3 amino acids: CASSLAGEYRETQYF. The DNA of the CDR3 is TGCGCCAGCAGTTTAGCGGGAGAATACCGAGAGACCCAGTACTTC.

The chain links TRBV29-1 to TRBJ2-1; the match to TRBD2 covers 7 bases. CDR1 SQVTM and CDR2 ANQGSEA come from the germline V gene. V was clipped by 3 bases and J by 6 bases; unmatched bases: 2. The CDR3 extends over 12 amino acids. CDR3 sequence: CSVDRTSNEQFF. The CDR3 nucleotides read TGCAGCGTTGACAGGACTAGCAATGAGCAGTTCTTC.

This sequence joins TRBV28 and TRBJ2-6, with D unclear. CDR1 MDHEN and CDR2 SYDVKM come from the germline V gene. This CDR3 comprises 14 residues. V lost 5 bases to trimming and J lost 4 bases, with 9 bases between them. CDR3 DNA sequence: TGTGCCAGCAGTCAGGCCTCGGGGGCCAACGTCCTGACTTTC. Protein: CASSQASGANVLTF.

V and J are TRBV19 and TRBJ2-7, with TRBD2 matching 7 bases. The CDR3 has 17 residues. Germline-derived CDR1 and CDR2 are LNHDA and SQIVND (reference sequence). V gave up 6 bases and J gave up 6 bases; unmatched junction bases: 20. The CDR3 DNA reads as TGTGCCAGTAGCCGGGACGGCTGGGGGGGGATGTCTGGCGAGCAGTACTTC. The encoded protein is CASSRDGWGGMSGEQYF.

The chain's CDR3 is CASSRRGTDYGYTF. Here the CDR3 DNA reads TGTGCCAGCAGTCGTAGAGGAACGGACTATGGCTACACCTTC. The chain is built from TRBV7-9 and TRBJ1-2; D is ambiguous. From germline, CDR1 is SEHNR and CDR2 FQNEAQ (reference sequence). V dropped 6 bases and J dropped 3 bases, with 14 bases sitting between them. This CDR3 region has 14 residues.

This chain connects TRBV28 to TRBJ1-2; 7 bases align to TRBD1. CDR3 length: 12 amino acids. With 7 bases clipped from V and 8 bases from J, the junction kept 7 bases outside the gene matches. Germline values: CDR1 MDHEN, CDR2 SYDVKM. CDR3 protein: CASKTGVRGYTF. CDR3 nucleotide sequence: TGTGCCAGCAAAACAGGGGTGAGGGGCTACACCTTC.

The chain has TRBV11-1 and TRBJ2-3; D ambiguous. Germline V gene sequence: CDR1 SGHAT, CDR2 FQDESV (reference sequence). CDR3 length: 14 amino acids. Trimming cost V 0 bases and J 2 bases, with 6 bases left between them. The CDR3 bases are TGTGCCAGCAGCTTAGCGCTGGCCACAGATACGCAGTATTTT. Translation gives CASSLALATDTQYF. Variable domain in full (rest from reference TRBV11-1 and TRBJ2-3): EAEVAQSPRYKITEKSQAVAFWCDPISGHATLYWYRQILGQGPELLVQFQDESVVDDSQLPKDRFSAERLKGVDSTLKIQPAELGDSAMYLCASSLALATDTQYFGPGTRLTVL.

The table lists this clone with a count of one. The rearrangement joins TRBV30 to TRBJ1-5, with D tentatively TRBD1 (6 bases). This CDR3 spans 12 amino acids. V dropped 4 bases and J dropped 6 bases, with 10 bases sitting between them. Germline lookup yields CDR1 GTSNPN and CDR2 SVGIG (reference sequence). The CDR3 nucleotides read TGTGCCTGGAACGAGGGGGTTCAGCCCCAGCATTTT. Encoded protein: CAWNEGVQPQHF.

The gene calls are TRBV6-2 or TRBV6-3 and TRBJ1-5; possibly TRBD1 for D (5 bases). Trimming removed 0 bases at V and 9 bases at J, with 12 bases between. Germline loops: CDR1 MNHEY, CDR2 SVGEGT. The CDR3 is 14 amino acids. CDR3 residues: CASSYSKAGRPQHF. The CDR3 nucleotides read TGTGCCAGCAGTTACTCGAAAGCGGGACGGCCCCAGCATTTT.

V and J are TRBV7-2 and TRBJ2-2; 12 nucleotides agree with TRBD2. The trim removed 5 bases at V and 9 bases at J, leaving 4 bases unmatched. The CDR3 is made up of 14 amino acids. CDR1 and CDR2 from the germline V gene are SGHTA and FQGNSA. The CDR3 DNA follows: TGTGCCAGCAGCCTGGGACTAGCGGGCAGGGAGCTGTTTTTT. Its translation is CASSLGLAGRELFF.